Listed here are 2 T cell receptor beta chains from one sample, sequenced in a study of metastatic and nonmetastatic thyroid tumors. From the PCR reads, TCRdb re-called clones with MiXCR. This table holds 75,000 to 100,000 clones, about 12% found once. All patients were treatment-naive before thyroid surgery. The specimen was blood. The receptors were gathered from a female donor with papillary thyroid cancer or a benign thyroid nodule (not recorded which). Some clones in this sample may be carry-over from other donors' samples.

The chain links TRBV20-1 to TRBJ2-5; D is ambiguous. Trimming cost V 3 bases and J 5 bases, with 13 bases left between them. The CDR3 loop spans 13 amino acids. Germline-derived CDR1 and CDR2 are DFQATT and SNEGSKA (reference sequence). The CDR3 spells CSASRPQWETQYF. In DNA, the CDR3 is TGCAGTGCTAGTCGTCCCCAATGGGAGACCCAGTACTTC.

This clone was observed many times. The sample holds other DNA sequences that translate to the same CDR3. The chain employs TRBV7-2 and TRBJ1-4; D ambiguous. Germline V lookup: CDR1 SGHTA, CDR2 FQGNSA. V lost 1 base and J 5 bases, leaving 8 bases between the germline ends. CDR3 length: 14 residues. The CDR3 DNA reads as TGTGCCAGCAGCTTAGGGCCTCTGAATGAAAAACTGTTTTTT. Protein product: CASSLGPLNEKLFF.